The 31 T cell receptor beta chains presented below share a single source sample, sequenced in a study of T cells in Graves' hyperthyroidism and ophthalmopathy. TCR beta CDR3 regions were amplified from RNA transcripts. HTBI primers drove first-round RT-PCR of the TCR CDR3. One entry per CDR3 protein results from TCRdb running MiXCR on the multiplex PCR reads. The table has some 350,000 distinct CDR3 sequences, 15% to 19% seen once. The sequenced material came from blood. The receptors here all came from a woman between 18 and 29 years old with Graves' hyperthyroidism that later progressed to Graves' ophthalmopathy.

This clonotype has at least ten counts. This rearrangement joins TRBV12-3 or TRBV12-4 to TRBJ1-1; D call uncertain. V was cut by 3 bases and J by 3 bases, with 11 bases left in between. This CDR3 comprises 14 residues. The CDR3 protein is CASSLQAVDTEAFF. CDR3 nucleotide sequence: TGTGCCAGCAGTTTGCAGGCGGTGGACACTGAAGCTTTCTTT.

This clonotype was seen many times. The rearrangement links TRBV5-5 to TRBJ2-3, with 7 bases that match TRBD1. Germline CDR1 and CDR2: SGHKS and YYEKEE (reference sequence). V lost 4 bases and J lost 5; bases outside the gene matches: 19. The CDR3 consists of 18 residues. The CDR3 DNA sequence: TGTGCCAGCAGCCTAAGGCAGACCGGGACAGTGATGATAGATACGCAGTATTTT. Encoded protein: CASSLRQTGTVMIDTQYF.

This clonotype was recorded many times. The chain employs TRBV27 and TRBJ2-1; a possible D gene is TRBD1 (5 bases). The CDR3 has 13 residues. V was shortened by 3 bases and J by 4 bases, with 7 bases between the two germline ends. Germline V gives CDR1 MNHEY, CDR2 SMNVEV (reference sequence). The DNA of the CDR3 is TGTGCCAGCAGTTTCCAGGGTTACAATGAGCAGTTCTTC. Translation: CASSFQGYNEQFF.

This clonotype was found many times. V gene TRBV29-1 combines with J gene TRBJ2-1, with 7 bases fitting TRBD2. With V trimmed by 3 bases and J by 5 bases, 4 bases remained unmatched. From germline, CDR1 is SQVTM and CDR2 ANQGSEA. CDR3 length: 13 amino acids. Here the CDR3 DNA reads TGCAGCGTTGATGGGCTAGCGGACAATGAGCAGTTCTTC. This sequence encodes CSVDGLADNEQFF.

There are many counts of this clonotype. DNA for the CDR3: TGTGCCAGCAGTTTGGCGCCCCTCACCTACGAGCAGTACTTC. This codes for CASSLAPLTYEQYF. The chain carries TRBV12-3 or TRBV12-4 and TRBJ2-7; D ambiguous. The CDR3 loop spans 14 amino acids. Trimming pared 3 bases from V and 2 bases from J, leaving 11 bases between.

The chain uses TRBV6-5 and TRBJ2-4, with TRBD2 matching over 9 bases. CDR1 is MNHEY and CDR2 is SVGAGI in the germline V gene. With V trimmed by 4 bases and J by 2 bases, 6 bases remained unmatched. The CDR3 is 16 residues long. CDR3 loop: CASSSTSGWSKNIQYF. The CDR3 DNA sequence: TGTGCCAGCAGTTCGACTAGCGGTTGGTCCAAAAACATTCAGTACTTC.

This clonotype has more than one count but fewer than ten. This may come from a read error, since a much larger clone is one base off. The genes are TRBV11-2 and TRBJ2-1, with a weak D call TRBD2 (5 bases). Per germline, CDR1 SGHAT and CDR2 FQNNGV. V lost 0 bases to trimming and J lost 10 bases, with 19 bases between them. The CDR3 is 16 amino acids. As DNA, the CDR3 is TGTGCCAGCAGCTTAGATAAGGACTTTCTAACCCTCGAGCAGTTCTTC. It specifies CASSLDKDFLTLEQFF.

This clonotype was recorded a few times. The V and J genes are TRBV10-3 and TRBJ1-4, with D possibly being TRBD1 (5 bases). The V end lost 3 bases, the J end lost 7 bases, and 12 bases lay between the germline ends. The CDR3 loop spans 14 amino acids. Germline V gene sequence: CDR1 ENHRY, CDR2 SYGVKD. The CDR3 DNA reads TGTGCCATCAGTGATACAGGTAGTGGTGAAAAACTGTTTTTT. Its protein product is CAISDTGSGEKLFF.

This clonotype was found many times. This chain joins TRBV6-1 and TRBJ2-7; possible D gene TRBD2, 6 bases. Germline V gene sequence: CDR1 MNHNS, CDR2 SASEGT. The V end was cut by 3 bases, the J end by 0 bases, with 15 bases between. CDR3 length equals 16 residues. The CDR3 spells CASSEWLGGTSYEQYF. CDR3 DNA sequence: TGTGCCAGCAGTGAGTGGTTGGGGGGTACCTCCTACGAGCAGTACTTC.

This clonotype was counted a few times. The chain links TRBV5-1 to TRBJ2-1, with TRBD2 identical over 11 bases. CDR1 and CDR2 (germline): SGHRS, YFSETQ. J lost 8 bases, V lost 5 bases, and 9 bases had no gene match. There are 15 residues in the CDR3. CDR3 in DNA: TGCGCCAGCAGGGACGGGACTAGCGGCCTCGATGAGCAGTTCTTC. It yields the protein CASRDGTSGLDEQFF.

The chain employs TRBV6-1 and TRBJ2-1, with 8 bases aligning to TRBD2. The ends lost 3 bases at V and 7 bases at J; junction bases unmatched: 11. The length of the CDR3 is 16 residues. Germline loops: CDR1 MNHNS, CDR2 SASEGT. The CDR3 sequence is CASSDRTLAGLNEQFF. Here the CDR3 DNA reads TGTGCCAGCAGTGATAGAACCCTAGCGGGCTTAAATGAGCAGTTCTTC.

This clonotype was recorded many times. The gene calls are TRBV11-2 and TRBJ2-7; D gene unclear. The CDR3 length is 17 residues. CDR1 is SGHAT, CDR2 FQNNGV, per germline. The V end was cut by 1 base, the J end by 3 bases, with 19 bases between. CDR3 sequence reads: CASSLGPTELNVYEQYF. In DNA form, the CDR3 reads TGTGCCAGCAGCTTAGGGCCCACCGAGCTGAACGTCTACGAGCAGTACTTC. The variable domain in full, completed from reference TRBV11-2 and TRBJ2-7, reads EAGVAQSPRYKIIEKRQSVAFWCNPISGHATLYWYQQILGQGPKLLIQFQNNGVVDDSQLPKDRFSAERLKGVDSTLKIQPAKLEDSAVYLCASSLGPTELNVYEQYFGPGTRLTVT.

This clonotype has more than one count but fewer than ten. V usage is TRBV9 and J usage is TRBJ2-3, with TRBD2 identical over 9 bases. Germline V gene sequence: CDR1 SGDLS, CDR2 YYNGEE. This CDR3 is built from 15 residues. With V trimmed by 4 bases and J by 5 bases, 8 bases remained unmatched. The DNA for the CDR3 is TGTGCCAGCAGCTCCTCCGGCGGGAGGGGAGATACGCAGTATTTT. Protein: CASSSSGGRGDTQYF. Full variable domain (outside the CDR3, taken from reference TRBV9 and TRBJ2-3): DSGVTQTPKHLITATGQRVTLRCSPRSGDLSVYWYQQSLDQGLQFLIQYYNGEERAKGNILERFSAQQFPDLHSELNLSSLELGDSALYFCASSSSGGRGDTQYFGPGTRLTVL.

This clonotype came up a few times. The chain employs TRBV20-1 and TRBJ2-7; TRBD2 agrees at 11 bases. Germline V CDR1 and CDR2: DFQATT, SNEGSKA (reference sequence). J lost 2 bases, V lost 3 bases, and 6 bases had no gene match. The CDR3 loop spans 15 amino acids. The CDR3 reads CSASSLLAGAYEQYF. DNA of the CDR3: TGCAGTGCTAGTAGTTTACTAGCGGGAGCCTACGAGCAGTACTTC.

This clonotype was seen at least ten times. This chain connects TRBV2 to TRBJ2-3, with 7 nucleotides matching TRBD1. Germline CDR1 reads SNHLY; CDR2 reads FYNNEI. This CDR3 comprises 17 residues. The V segment lost 7 bases and the J segment 2 bases; nucleotides outside the gene matches: 15. This CDR3 is CASKGGEVLLHTDTQYF. The CDR3 bases are TGTGCCAGCAAAGGGGGCGAGGTCCTCCTACACACAGATACGCAGTATTTT.

A word on this clonotype: A clone one base away is much larger, so this may be a read error. This sequence joins TRBV18 and TRBJ2-1; D ambiguous. Germline assignment: CDR1 KGHSH and CDR2 LQKENI. This CDR3 is 15 amino acids long. The chain's CDR3 is CASSPGGITYNEQSF. The CDR3 region has the DNA TGTGCCAGCTCACCCGGCGGCATAACCTACAATGAGCAGTCCTTC.

Worth noting for this clonotype: A much larger clone lies a single base off, so this may be a read error. The CDR3 nucleotides read TGTGCCTGCACCCCGCCCGGGACTAGCTTTCACTTC. Residues: CACTPPGTSFHF. This sequence joins TRBV2 and TRBJ2-5, with TRBD2 identical over 9 bases. The CDR3 has 12 amino acids. Germline lookup yields CDR1 SNHLY and CDR2 FYNNEI.

This clonotype was detected a few times. This chain joins TRBV5-1 and TRBJ2-7; no clear D. Germline V lookup: CDR1 SGHRS, CDR2 YFSETQ. Trimming cost V 2 bases and J 1 base, with 7 bases left between them. The CDR3 is 13 amino acids. CDR3: CASSFTASYEQYF. CDR3 DNA sequence: TGCGCCAGCAGCTTCACAGCTTCCTACGAGCAGTACTTC.

This clonotype was seen at least ten times. The chain employs TRBV20-1 and TRBJ2-2, with a possible D match to TRBD2 (5 bases). In germline, CDR1 is DFQATT, CDR2 SNEGSKA (reference sequence). Trimming took 3 bases from V and 4 from J, leaving 18 bases between them. This CDR3 spans 16 amino acids. The CDR3 DNA reads as TGCAGTGCTAGGTCGGGTTCCGGGGATGGCACCGGGGAGCTGTTTTTT. Translated: CSARSGSGDGTGELFF.

In this sample, this clonotype turned up many times. The V gene is TRBV20-1, the J gene TRBJ1-2; tentatively, D is TRBD1 (6 bases). The CDR3 extends over 13 amino acids. V was clipped by 3 bases and J by 3 bases, with 11 bases between them. Germline V gives CDR1 DFQATT, CDR2 SNEGSKA (reference sequence). As DNA, the CDR3 is TGCAGTGCTAGGGAGGACAGCTACTATGGCTACACCTTC. Encoded protein: CSAREDSYYGYTF.

This clonotype was observed many times. This chain uses TRBV27 with TRBJ2-7, with D unclear. The CDR3 loop spans 13 amino acids. Trimming took 4 bases from V and 2 from J, leaving 9 bases between them. Germline V lookup: CDR1 MNHEY, CDR2 SMNVEV (reference sequence). CDR3 sequence: CASSSQGPYEQYF. The CDR3 DNA reads TGTGCCAGCAGTTCCCAAGGACCCTACGAGCAGTACTTC.

For the CDR3, the DNA is TGCAGCGTTGAAGATTGGAAGGGGGGCCTGAACACTGAAGCTTTCTTT. Translation: CSVEDWKGGLNTEAFF. The chain combines TRBV29-1 with TRBJ1-1; a weak D match, TRBD1 (6 bases). The CDR3 spans 16 residues. Germline CDR1 reads SQVTM; CDR2 reads ANQGSEA. Deletions cut 0 bases from V and 0 bases from J, with 14 bases between.

This chain uses TRBV27 with TRBJ2-1; the match to TRBD2 covers 12 bases. Germline CDR1 and CDR2: MNHEY and SMNVEV (reference sequence). The CDR3 sequence is 14 residues long. The V and J ends lost 2 bases and 9 bases, in that order; junction bases with no gene match: 2. This CDR3 is CASSLGLAGSEQFF. In DNA, the CDR3 is TGTGCCAGCAGTTTAGGACTAGCGGGGAGTGAGCAGTTCTTC.

This clonotype was observed at least ten times. The genes are TRBV30 and TRBJ2-1; no firm D call. The V and J ends lost 3 bases and 6 bases respectively, with 15 bases between them. The CDR3 totals 14 residues. Germline-derived CDR1 and CDR2 are GTSNPN and SVGIG (reference sequence). CDR3 loop: CAWRGTPRLNEQFF. CDR3 bases: TGTGCCTGGAGAGGTACACCGCGTCTCAATGAGCAGTTCTTC.

In this sample, this clonotype turned up many times. V and J are TRBV2 and TRBJ2-5; D is ambiguous. With 5 bases removed from V and 5 bases from J, the gap between germline ends came to 9 bases. This CDR3 is 12 amino acids long. CDR1 and CDR2 from the germline V gene are SNHLY and FYNNEI. As DNA, the CDR3 is TGTGCCAGCAGTTCGTATCGGGAGACCCAGTACTTC. Translated, it gives CASSSYRETQYF.

In this sample, this clonotype turned up many times. J is TRBJ1-4 and V is TRBV20-1; no clear D. Trimming removed 6 bases at V and 1 base at J, with 3 bases between. From germline, CDR1 is DFQATT and CDR2 SNEGSKA (reference sequence). The length of the CDR3 is 11 residues. As DNA, the CDR3 is TGCAGTGCCCTAACTAATGAAAAACTGTTTTTT. It translates to CSALTNEKLFF.

The chain links TRBV4-1 to TRBJ1-2; D remains unclear. There are 16 residues in the CDR3. The germline gives CDR1 MGHRA, CDR2 YSYEKL. V lost 1 base, J lost 1 base, and 13 bases lay in between. This CDR3 reads CASSQGFGSRNYGYTF. DNA of the CDR3: TGCGCCAGCAGCCAAGGGTTTGGGAGCCGTAACTATGGCTACACCTTC.

The chain recombines TRBV12-3 or TRBV12-4 with TRBJ2-3; a possible D gene is TRBD2 (6 bases). Trimming pared 6 bases from V and 4 bases from J, leaving 23 bases between. The CDR3 runs to 17 residues. The CDR3 DNA follows: TGTGCCAGCAGCACGAAGCTGGGGACTGATGCCCCAGATACGCAGTATTTT. Its protein product is CASSTKLGTDAPDTQYF.

This clonotype has a count of ten or more. The chain is built from TRBV11-2 and TRBJ2-7; D is perhaps TRBD1 or TRBD2 (5 bases each). V lost 7 bases and J lost 2, with 15 bases in between. Germline V CDR1 and CDR2: SGHAT, FQNNGV. CDR3 length: 14 amino acids. CDR3 nucleotides: TGTGCCAGCATAGGGACGTCCGCCACCTACGAGCAGTACTTC. It is translated as CASIGTSATYEQYF.

This clonotype has a count of ten or more. The rearrangement uses TRBV20-1 and TRBJ1-1; 7 bases align to TRBD1. The CDR3 consists of 14 residues. The ends lost 7 bases at V and 2 bases at J; junction bases unmatched: 10. CDR1 is DFQATT, CDR2 SNEGSKA, per germline (reference sequence). This CDR3 reads CSVRTGVSNTEAFF. CDR3 DNA: TGCAGTGTCCGAACAGGGGTCTCAAACACTGAAGCTTTCTTT.

This clonotype was observed at least ten times. The rearrangement uses TRBV29-1 and TRBJ2-2; 8 bases are shared with TRBD1. The CDR3 is made up of 14 amino acids. Trimming at V came to 5 bases and at J to 2 bases, leaving 4 bases not matched to a gene. The V gene's germline CDR1 is SQVTM and CDR2 ANQGSEA. The CDR3 DNA reads as TGCAGCGTTCAGGGGGCTGGCAACACCGGGGAGCTGTTTTTT. This encodes CSVQGAGNTGELFF.